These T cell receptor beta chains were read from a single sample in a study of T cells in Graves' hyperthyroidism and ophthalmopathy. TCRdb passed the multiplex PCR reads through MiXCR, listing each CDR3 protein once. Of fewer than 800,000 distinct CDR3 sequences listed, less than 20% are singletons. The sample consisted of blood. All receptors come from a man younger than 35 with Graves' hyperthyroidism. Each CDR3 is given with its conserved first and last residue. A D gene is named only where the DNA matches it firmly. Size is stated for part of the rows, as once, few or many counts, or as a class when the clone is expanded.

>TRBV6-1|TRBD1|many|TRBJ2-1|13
TGTGCCAGCAGTCGGGGACAGGGGGTTGAGCAGTTCTTC
CASSRGQGVEQFF
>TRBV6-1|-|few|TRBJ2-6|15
TGTGCCAGCAGCGCCGATGGCTCTGGGGCCAACGTCCTGACTTTC
CASSADGSGANVLTF
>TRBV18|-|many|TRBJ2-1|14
TGTGCCAGCTCACCACCAGGGGCGGGGAATGAGCAGTTCTTC
CASSPPGAGNEQFF
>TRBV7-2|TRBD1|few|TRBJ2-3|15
TGTGCCGGCACCCCCGGACAGGGGGCAAAAGATACGCAGTATTTT
CAGTPGQGAKDTQYF
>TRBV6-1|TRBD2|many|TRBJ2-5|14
TGTGCCAGCGGACTAGCGGTAAATCAAGAGACCCAGTACTTC
CASGLAVNQETQYF
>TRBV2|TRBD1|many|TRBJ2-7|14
TGTGCCAGCGGGGACAGGGGGGGCTCCTACGAGCAGTACTTC
CASGDRGGSYEQYF
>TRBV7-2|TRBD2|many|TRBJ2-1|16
TGTGCCAGCAGCCAAGGGGCGACTAGCGGATACAATGAGCAGTTCTTC
CASSQGATSGYNEQFF
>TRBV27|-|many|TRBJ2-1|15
TGTGCCAGCAGCCAAACTAGTGGGCGGACCAATGAGCAGTTCTTC
CASSQTSGRTNEQFF
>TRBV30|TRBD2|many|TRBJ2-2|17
TGTGCCTGGAGTAGCGGACTAGCGGGAGAGAACACCGGGGAGCTGTTTTTT
CAWSSGLAGENTGELFF
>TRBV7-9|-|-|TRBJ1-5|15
TGTGCCAGCAGCGAAGGGGTGGGTAGCAATCAGCCCCAGCATTTT
CASSEGVGSNQPQHF
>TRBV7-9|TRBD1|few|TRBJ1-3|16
TGTGCCAGCACCTATCAGGGGGCTCAGCCTCAAAACACCATATATTTT
CASTYQGAQPQNTIYF
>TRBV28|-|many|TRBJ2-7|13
TGTGCCAGCAGACTCCGGGTTTCCTACGAGCAGTACTTC
CASRLRVSYEQYF
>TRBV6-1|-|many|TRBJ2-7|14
TGTGCCAGCAGGATCGGGACGGGGAGCTACGAGCAGTACTTC
CASRIGTGSYEQYF
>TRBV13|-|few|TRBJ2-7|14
TGTGCCAGCAGCTTAGGAGACAGCCGTTACGAGCAGTACTTC
CASSLGDSRYEQYF
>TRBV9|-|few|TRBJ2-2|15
TGTGCCAGCAGCGTTTCTAACAAGAACACCGGGGAGCTGTTTTTT
CASSVSNKNTGELFF
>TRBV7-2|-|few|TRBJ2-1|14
TGTGCCAGCAGCCCCTCGACCAGCACCAATGAGCAGTTCTTC
CASSPSTSTNEQFF
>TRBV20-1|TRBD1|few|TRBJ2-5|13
TGCAGTGCTAGACACAGGGGCCCGGAGACCCAGTACTTC
CSARHRGPETQYF
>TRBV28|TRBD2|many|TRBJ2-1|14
TGTGCCAGCAGTTTAATCGCTAGCGGGAATGAGCAGTTCTTC
CASSLIASGNEQFF
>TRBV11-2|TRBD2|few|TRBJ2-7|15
TGTGCCAGCAGCCCGTACCCGGGACTAGAGGGCGAGCAGTACTTC
CASSPYPGLEGEQYF
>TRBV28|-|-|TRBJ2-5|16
TGTGCCAGCAGTTCTACCTTGGGGAGCGATGGGGAGACCCAGTACTTC
CASSSTLGSDGETQYF
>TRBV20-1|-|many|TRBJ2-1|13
TGCAGTGCTAGTGCCAGCTCCTACAATGAGCAGTTCTTC
CSASASSYNEQFF
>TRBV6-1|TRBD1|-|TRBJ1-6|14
TGTGCCAGCAGCCCACCGGGACAGAGTTCACCCCTCCACTTT
CASSPPGQSSPLHF
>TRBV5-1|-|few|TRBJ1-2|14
TGCGCCAGCAGCCTGCTTGGGGTCACCTATGGCTACACCTTC
CASSLLGVTYGYTF
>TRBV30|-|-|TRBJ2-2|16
TGTGCCTGGATACCTTATGCGGGGCCGAACACCGGGGAGCTGTTTTTT
CAWIPYAGPNTGELFF
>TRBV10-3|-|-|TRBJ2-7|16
TGTGCCATCAGTGAGTCGAGTTCTGGGGGCAGGATCGAGCGGTACTTC
CAISESSSGGRIERYF
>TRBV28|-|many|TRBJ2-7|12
TGTGCCAGCAGTTTCTCCCCCACCGAGCAGTACTTC
CASSFSPTEQYF
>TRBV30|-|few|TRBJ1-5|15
TGTGCCTGGAGTAGTGGGGCCCTGGGCAATCAGCCCCAGCATTTT
CAWSSGALGNQPQHF